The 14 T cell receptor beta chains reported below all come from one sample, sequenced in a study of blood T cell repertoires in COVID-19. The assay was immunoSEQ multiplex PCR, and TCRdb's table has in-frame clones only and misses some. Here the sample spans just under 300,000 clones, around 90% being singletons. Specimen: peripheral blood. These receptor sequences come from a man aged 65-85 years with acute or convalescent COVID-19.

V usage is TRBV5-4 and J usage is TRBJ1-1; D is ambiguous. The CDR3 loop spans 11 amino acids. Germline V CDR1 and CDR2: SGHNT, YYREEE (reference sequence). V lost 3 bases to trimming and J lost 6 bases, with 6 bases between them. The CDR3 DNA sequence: TGTGCCAGCAGCTCCCTTTCTGAAGCTTTCTTT. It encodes CASSSLSEAFF.

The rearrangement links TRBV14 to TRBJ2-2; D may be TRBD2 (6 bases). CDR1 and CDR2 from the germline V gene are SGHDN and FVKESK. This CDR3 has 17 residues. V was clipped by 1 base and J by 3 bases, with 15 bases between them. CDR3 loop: CASSQVPAGPHTGELFF. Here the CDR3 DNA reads TGTGCCAGCAGCCAAGTACCGGCGGGACCACACACCGGGGAGCTGTTTTTT.

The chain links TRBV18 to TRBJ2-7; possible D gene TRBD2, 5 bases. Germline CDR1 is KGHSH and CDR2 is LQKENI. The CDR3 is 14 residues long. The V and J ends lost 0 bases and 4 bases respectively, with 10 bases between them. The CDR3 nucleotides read TGTGCCAGCTCACCACCTGGAGGTAAATACGAGCAGTACTTC. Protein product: CASSPPGGKYEQYF.

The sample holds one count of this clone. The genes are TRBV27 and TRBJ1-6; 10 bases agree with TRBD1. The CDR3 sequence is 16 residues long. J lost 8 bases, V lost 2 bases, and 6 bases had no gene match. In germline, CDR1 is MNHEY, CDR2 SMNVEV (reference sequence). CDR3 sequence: CASSLGRQGAYSPLHF. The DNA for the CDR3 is TGTGCCAGCAGTTTAGGGCGACAGGGGGCGTATTCACCCCTCCACTTT.

This chain's CDR3 is CASRRGTDYGYTF. The CDR3 nucleotides read TGTGCCAGCAGAAGGGGGACAGATTATGGCTACACCTTC. This chain links TRBV5-5 with TRBJ1-2; TRBD1 matches 7 bases. Germline V gene lookup returns CDR1 SGHKS and CDR2 YYEKEE (reference sequence). J was trimmed by 5 bases and V by 5 bases; bases with no gene match: 6. The length of the CDR3 is 13 residues.

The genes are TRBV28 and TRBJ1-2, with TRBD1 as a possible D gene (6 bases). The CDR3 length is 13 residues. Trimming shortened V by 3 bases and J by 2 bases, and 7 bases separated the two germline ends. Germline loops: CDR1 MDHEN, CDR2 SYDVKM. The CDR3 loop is CASSFQGNYGYTF. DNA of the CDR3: TGTGCCAGCAGTTTCCAGGGGAACTATGGCTACACCTTC.

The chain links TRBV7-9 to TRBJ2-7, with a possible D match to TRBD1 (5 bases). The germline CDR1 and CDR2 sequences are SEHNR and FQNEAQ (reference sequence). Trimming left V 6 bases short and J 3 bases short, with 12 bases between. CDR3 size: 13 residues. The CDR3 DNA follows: TGTGCCAGCAGGGGGCAGGGCGGCTACGAGCAGTACTTC. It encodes CASRGQGGYEQYF.

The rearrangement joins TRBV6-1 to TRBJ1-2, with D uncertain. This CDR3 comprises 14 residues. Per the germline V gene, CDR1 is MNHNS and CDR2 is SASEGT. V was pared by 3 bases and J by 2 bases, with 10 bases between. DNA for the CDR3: TGTGCCAGCAGTGACAGGAATCTAAACTATGGCTACACCTTC. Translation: CASSDRNLNYGYTF.

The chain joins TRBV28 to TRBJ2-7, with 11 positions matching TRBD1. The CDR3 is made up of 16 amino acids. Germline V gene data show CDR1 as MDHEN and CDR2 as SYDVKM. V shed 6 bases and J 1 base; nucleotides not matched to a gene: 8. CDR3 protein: CASSQGQGGTSYEQYF. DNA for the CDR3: TGTGCCAGCAGCCAGGGACAGGGGGGTACATCCTACGAGCAGTACTTC.

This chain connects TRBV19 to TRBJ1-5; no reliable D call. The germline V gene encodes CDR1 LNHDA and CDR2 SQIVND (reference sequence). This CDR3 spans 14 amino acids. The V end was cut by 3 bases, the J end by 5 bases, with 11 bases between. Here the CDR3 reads CASSILGVDQPQHF. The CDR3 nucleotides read TGTGCCAGTAGTATTTTAGGAGTCGATCAGCCCCAGCATTTT.

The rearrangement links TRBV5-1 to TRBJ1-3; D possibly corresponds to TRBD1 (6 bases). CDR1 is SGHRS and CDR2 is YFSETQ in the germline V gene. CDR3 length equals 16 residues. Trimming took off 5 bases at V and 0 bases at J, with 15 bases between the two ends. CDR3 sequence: CASSGGRGSSGNTIYF. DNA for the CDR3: TGCGCCAGCAGTGGGGGCAGAGGGTCCTCTGGAAACACCATATATTTT.

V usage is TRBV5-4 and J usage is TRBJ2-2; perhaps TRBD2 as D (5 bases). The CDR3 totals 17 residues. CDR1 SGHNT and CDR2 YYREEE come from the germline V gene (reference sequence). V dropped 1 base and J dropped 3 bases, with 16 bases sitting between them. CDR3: CASSLLSGIGDTGELFF. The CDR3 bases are TGTGCCAGCAGCTTGCTTTCGGGCATCGGGGACACCGGGGAGCTGTTTTTT.

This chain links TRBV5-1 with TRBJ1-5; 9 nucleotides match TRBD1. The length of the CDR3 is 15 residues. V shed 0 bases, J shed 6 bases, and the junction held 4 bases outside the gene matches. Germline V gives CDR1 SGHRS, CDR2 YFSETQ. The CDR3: CASSLGTGGGQPQHF. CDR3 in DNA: TGCGCCAGCAGCTTGGGAACAGGGGGCGGTCAGCCCCAGCATTTT.

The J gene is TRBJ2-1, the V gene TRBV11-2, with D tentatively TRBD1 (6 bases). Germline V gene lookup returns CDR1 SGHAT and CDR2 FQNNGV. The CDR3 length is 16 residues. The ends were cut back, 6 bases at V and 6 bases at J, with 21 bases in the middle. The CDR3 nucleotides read TGTGCCAGCAGTTCAGGGGTACTAGTTACGCGCAATGAGCAGTTCTTC. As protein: CASSSGVLVTRNEQFF.